The 22 T cell receptor beta chains reported below all come from one sample, sequenced in a study of control samples from healthy donors and cancer patients. The protocol was immunoSEQ multiplex PCR, while the TCRdb copy is restricted to in-frame clones and leaves out a portion. This table has 140,000 or so clones, around 92% appearing once. Sequencing was done on a sample of blood. These receptors all come from a man aged 30-40 years in good health.

The chain uses TRBV11-2 and TRBJ1-2; 10 nucleotides match TRBD1. The CDR3 runs to 18 residues. The germline V gene has CDR1 SGHAT and CDR2 FQNNGV. Trimming at V came to 1 base and at J to 4 bases, leaving 12 bases not matched to a gene. DNA for the CDR3: TGTGCCAGCAGCTTAGGGGGGACAGGGGATTATTTTAGCTATGGCTACACCTTC. Its translation is CASSLGGTGDYFSYGYTF.

The rearrangement joins TRBV3-1 (or the pseudogene TRBV3-2) to TRBJ2-3; the D gene is possibly TRBD2 (6 bases). Germline lookup yields CDR1 LGHDT and CDR2 YNNKEL (reference sequence). The CDR3 has 13 residues. V lost 3 bases, J lost 4 bases, and 8 bases lay in between. CDR3 protein: CASSHLAADTQYF. In DNA, the CDR3 is TGTGCCAGCAGCCACTTAGCGGCAGATACGCAGTATTTT.

The J gene is TRBJ1-4, the V gene TRBV7-2; D is ambiguous. This CDR3 has 16 residues. Trimming shortened V by 5 bases and J by 8 bases, and 21 bases separated the two germline ends. Germline CDR1 SGHTA, CDR2 FQGNSA. CDR3 in amino acids: CASSAIVGELREKLFF. The CDR3, as DNA: TGTGCCAGCAGCGCCATAGTCGGGGAACTGAGGGAAAAACTGTTTTTT.

This clone showed up just once. This chain connects TRBV5-1 to TRBJ2-2; unclear D gene. Germline assignment: CDR1 SGHRS and CDR2 YFSETQ. The length of the CDR3 is 15 residues. V gave up 4 bases and J gave up 7 bases, with 17 bases separating them. This chain's CDR3 is CASSPASKTVGELFF. In nucleotides, the CDR3 is TGCGCCAGCAGCCCGGCGTCAAAAACGGTCGGGGAGCTGTTTTTT.

This clone was seen a single time. This rearrangement joins TRBV7-9 to TRBJ1-1; D may be TRBD1 (6 bases). CDR1 SEHNR and CDR2 FQNEAQ come from the germline V gene (reference sequence). The length of the CDR3 is 14 residues. V was cut by 1 base and J by 7 bases, with 13 bases left in between. The CDR3: CASSLGWGPGEAFF. CDR3 nucleotides: TGTGCCAGCAGCTTAGGATGGGGGCCGGGTGAAGCTTTCTTT.

The rearrangement uses TRBV13 and TRBJ2-7; 7 positions match TRBD2. The V and J ends lost 5 bases and 0 bases, in that order; junction bases with no gene match: 4. This CDR3 region has 14 residues. Germline V gives CDR1 PRHDT, CDR2 FYEKMQ (reference sequence). The CDR3 region has the DNA TGTGCCAGCAGCGCCGGGACTAACTCCTACGAGCAGTACTTC. Its protein product is CASSAGTNSYEQYF.

This clone was picked up one time. V and J are TRBV6-1 and TRBJ2-7; TRBD2 agrees at 11 bases. CDR3 length: 19 amino acids. Germline CDR1 MNHNS, CDR2 SASEGT. With 4 bases clipped from V and 1 base from J, the junction kept 15 bases outside the gene matches. The CDR3 loop is CASSVRVAGGQGGSYEQYF. CDR3 nucleotide sequence: TGTGCCAGCAGTGTCAGAGTAGCGGGGGGGCAGGGAGGTTCCTACGAGCAGTACTTC.

V is TRBV5-1 and J is TRBJ1-3; 8 bases agree with TRBD1. Germline V gene data show CDR1 as SGHRS and CDR2 as YFSETQ. J lost 4 bases, V lost 7 bases, and 10 bases had no gene match. The CDR3 runs to 15 residues. The CDR3 DNA reads as TGCGCCAGCTCTCAGGGGGCGCTTATGGGAAACACCATATATTTT. Residues: CASSQGALMGNTIYF.

The chain uses TRBV5-1 and TRBJ2-2; 9 bases map to TRBD2. The CDR3 spans 16 residues. Germline assignment: CDR1 SGHRS and CDR2 YFSETQ. Losses at the gene ends were 0 bases for V and 7 bases for J; bases not matched to a gene: 7. CDR3: CASSLDGGGAVGELFF. The DNA for the CDR3 is TGCGCCAGCAGCTTGGACGGCGGGGGGGCCGTCGGGGAGCTGTTTTTT.

The chain uses TRBV5-1 and TRBJ1-1; D is perhaps TRBD1 (6 bases). The V gene lost 1 base and the J gene lost 1 base, with 14 bases spanning the gap. The germline V gene encodes CDR1 SGHRS and CDR2 YFSETQ. CDR3 length: 16 residues. CDR3 DNA: TGCGCCAGCAGCTTGAATTGGGTGGGGGCGAACACTGAAGCTTTCTTT. It yields the protein CASSLNWVGANTEAFF. Based on the CDR3 plus reference TRBV5-1 and TRBJ1-1, the full variable domain is KAGVTQTPRYLIKTRGQQVTLSCSPISGHRSVSWYQQTPGQGLQFLFEYFSETQRNKGNFPGRFSGRQFSNSRSEMNVSTLELGDSALYLCASSLNWVGANTEAFFGQGTRLTVV.

J is TRBJ1-1 and V is TRBV18; D is unresolved. Per germline, CDR1 KGHSH and CDR2 LQKENI. The CDR3 has 14 amino acids. Trimming left V 3 bases short and J 4 bases short, with 12 bases between. For the CDR3, the DNA is TGTGCCAGCTCACCCCGGACGAGCCCCACTGAAGCTTTCTTT. Its protein is CASSPRTSPTEAFF.

The chain carries TRBV28 and TRBJ2-4, with 9 bases that match TRBD1. Germline V gene sequence: CDR1 MDHEN, CDR2 SYDVKM. The trim removed 4 bases at V and 6 bases at J, leaving 7 bases unmatched. The CDR3 has 15 residues. CDR3 bases: TGTGCCAGCAGTTCTACGTCGGGACAGGGAAACATTCAGTACTTC. Its translation is CASSSTSGQGNIQYF.

The rearrangement links TRBV7-9 to TRBJ2-7; D might be TRBD1 (5 bases). The CDR3 is made up of 16 amino acids. The V and J ends lost 0 bases and 5 bases respectively, with 17 bases between them. Germline-derived CDR1 and CDR2 are SEHNR and FQNEAQ (reference sequence). The CDR3 nucleotides are TGTGCCAGCAGCTTAGCGCGTCCAGGGTCACCCCACGAGCAGTACTTC. It yields the protein CASSLARPGSPHEQYF.

In DNA, the CDR3 is TGCGCCAGCAGTGAGTCGAGGGGGAACACTGAAGCTTTCTTT. Amino acid sequence: CASSESRGNTEAFF. The chain links TRBV10-1 to TRBJ1-1, with a tentative D call TRBD1 (5 bases). The CDR3 covers 14 residues. V shed 0 bases and J shed 1 base, with 6 bases lying between them. From germline, CDR1 is WNHNN and CDR2 SYGVQD (reference sequence).

The table lists this clone with a count of one. V and J are TRBV28 and TRBJ2-3; TRBD2 matches 7 bases. CDR1 is MDHEN, CDR2 SYDVKM, per germline. The CDR3 has 16 amino acids. J lost 1 base, V lost 3 bases, and 7 bases had no gene match. The CDR3 region is CASSFYVAGGTDTQYF. CDR3 DNA: TGTGCCAGCAGTTTTTATGTGGCGGGGGGCACAGATACGCAGTATTTT.

The chain has TRBV30 and TRBJ2-1; D unclear. The ends were cut back, 0 bases at V and 0 bases at J, with 15 bases in the middle. The CDR3 is 17 residues long. Germline V gene lookup returns CDR1 GTSNPN and CDR2 SVGIG (reference sequence). The CDR3 nucleotides read TGTGCCTGGAGTGTAATAATAGGACCTAACTCCTACAATGAGCAGTTCTTC. Its translation is CAWSVIIGPNSYNEQFF.

The chain has TRBV10-3 and TRBJ1-5; tentative D call: TRBD1 (5 bases). Germline lookup yields CDR1 ENHRY and CDR2 SYGVKD. V lost 0 bases, J lost 2 bases, and 14 bases lay in between. The CDR3 totals 17 residues. CDR3 DNA: TGTGCCATCAGTGAGTCACGGGGGGTCGGGGGCAATCAGCCCCAGCATTTT. As protein: CAISESRGVGGNQPQHF.

The J gene is TRBJ2-2, the V gene TRBV4-1, with TRBD1 matching over 8 bases. Germline V CDR1 and CDR2: MGHRA, YSYEKL. CDR3 length equals 16 residues. Trimming took 4 bases from V and 3 from J; bases not matched to a gene: 7. CDR3 nucleotide sequence: TGCGCCAGCAGCCCACCTACAGGGGGTGACACCGGGGAGCTGTTTTTT. This sequence encodes CASSPPTGGDTGELFF.

The chain has TRBV11-2 and TRBJ1-5; D gene uncertain. V lost 4 bases and J lost 0, with 7 bases in between. The CDR3 covers 14 residues. Germline CDR1 and CDR2: SGHAT and FQNNGV. The CDR3 is CASSSGYSNQPQHF. The CDR3 bases are TGTGCCAGCAGCTCTGGCTATAGCAATCAGCCCCAGCATTTT.

The chain combines TRBV3-1 (or the pseudogene TRBV3-2) with TRBJ1-6; D might be TRBD1 (5 bases). Trimming removed 3 bases at V and 7 bases at J, with 7 bases between. The CDR3 has 13 residues. In germline, CDR1 is LGHDT, CDR2 YNNKEL (reference sequence). CDR3 DNA: TGTGCCAGCAGCCAGGGGGTAAATTCACCCCTCCACTTT. Residues: CASSQGVNSPLHF.

The chain couples TRBV7-8 to TRBJ1-1; maybe TRBD1 (5 bases). Trimming left V 5 bases short and J 1 base short, with 17 bases between. CDR1 and CDR2 (germline): SGHVS, FQNEAQ. This CDR3 spans 16 amino acids. CDR3 sequence: CASSPQRQPANTEAFF. In DNA, the CDR3 is TGTGCCAGCAGCCCTCAGAGACAGCCCGCGAACACTGAAGCTTTCTTT. The full variable domain, completed using reference TRBV7-8 and TRBJ1-1, is GAGVSQSPRYKVAKRGQDVALRCDPISGHVSLFWYQQALGQGPEFLTYFQNEAQLDKSGLPSDRFFAERPEGSVSTLKIQRTQQEDSAVYLCASSPQRQPANTEAFFGQGTRLTVV.

The rearrangement uses TRBV18 and TRBJ2-1, with TRBD1 matching 8 bases. The trim removed 5 bases at V and 7 bases at J, leaving 4 bases unmatched. The CDR3 has 13 residues. From germline, CDR1 is KGHSH and CDR2 LQKENI. DNA for the CDR3: TGTGCCAGCTCAGAGGACAGGGCTAATGAGCAGTTCTTC. Amino acid sequence: CASSEDRANEQFF. Combining the CDR3 with reference TRBV18 and TRBJ2-1 gives the whole variable domain NAGVMQNPRHLVRRRGQEARLRCSPMKGHSHVYWYRQLPEEGLKFMVYLQKENIIDESGMPKERFSAEFPKEGPSILRIQQVVRGDSAAYFCASSEDRANEQFFGPGTRLTVL.